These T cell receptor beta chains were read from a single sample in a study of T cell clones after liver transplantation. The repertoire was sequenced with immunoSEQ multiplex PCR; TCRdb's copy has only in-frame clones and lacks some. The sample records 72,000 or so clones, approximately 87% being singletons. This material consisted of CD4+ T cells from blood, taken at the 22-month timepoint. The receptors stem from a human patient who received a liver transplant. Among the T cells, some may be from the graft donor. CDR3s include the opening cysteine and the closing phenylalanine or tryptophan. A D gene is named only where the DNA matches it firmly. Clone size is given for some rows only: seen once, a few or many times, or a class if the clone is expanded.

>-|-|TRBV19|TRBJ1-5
TGTGCCAGTAGTAGCGAGGGGGGATGGAGCAATCAGCCCCAGCATTTT
CASSSEGGWSNQPQHF
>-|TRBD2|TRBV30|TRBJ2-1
TGTGCCTGGAGAATACTAGCGGGAGGACGTGAGCAGTTCTTC
CAWRILAGGREQFF
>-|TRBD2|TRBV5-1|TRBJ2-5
TGCGCCAGCAGCTGGGGGACTAGCGGATTCGAAGAGACCCAGTACTTC
CASSWGTSGFEETQYF
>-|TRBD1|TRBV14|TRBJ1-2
TGTGCCAGCAGCCAACTAAAGACAGGGACCAACTATGGCTACACCTTC
CASSQLKTGTNYGYTF
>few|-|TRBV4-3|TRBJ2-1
TGCGCCAGCAGCCAAGAGGTCCAGGGATGGAATGAGCAGTTCTTC
CASSQEVQGWNEQFF
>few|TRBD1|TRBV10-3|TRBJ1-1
TGTGCCATCAGTGATTCCCGGGACAGGGGGTGGGACACTGAAGCTTTCTTT
CAISDSRDRGWDTEAFF
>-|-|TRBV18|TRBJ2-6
TGTGCCAGCTCACCCGGGGGCACTTCTGGGGCCAACGTCCTGACTTTC
CASSPGGTSGANVLTF
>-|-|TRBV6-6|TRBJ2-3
TGTGCCAGCAGTTTAACCGGGTGGAAGGGCACAGATACGCAGTATTTT
CASSLTGWKGTDTQYF
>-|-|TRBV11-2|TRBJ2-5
TGTGCCAGCAGCTTAGGGTACCAAGAGACCCAGTACTTC
CASSLGYQETQYF
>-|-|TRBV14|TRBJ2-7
TGTGCCAGCAGCCAAGTACGAGGGAAGCAGTACTTC
CASSQVRGKQYF
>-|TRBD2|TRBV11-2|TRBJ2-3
TGTGCCAGCAGCCCTAGCGGGGGGCCCACAGATACGCAGTATTTT
CASSPSGGPTDTQYF
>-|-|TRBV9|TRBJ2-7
TGTGCCAGCAGCAAGAACCAGGGGGGCGAGCAGTACTTC
CASSKNQGGEQYF
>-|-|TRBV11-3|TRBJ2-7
TGTGCCAGCAGCTTAGGGACTGGCACTCGCTACGAGCAGTACTTC
CASSLGTGTRYEQYF
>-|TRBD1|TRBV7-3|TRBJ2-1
TGTGCCAGCAGCAGGGACAGGGGTTCCTACAATGAGCAGTTCTTC
CASSRDRGSYNEQFF
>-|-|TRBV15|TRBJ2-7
TGTGCCACCAGCAGATCTCGAGCTGGGGCGGGGGAGCAGTACTTC
CATSRSRAGAGEQYF
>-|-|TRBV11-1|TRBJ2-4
TGTGCCAGCAGCCTGGAGGTATATGGGGACATTCAGTACTTC
CASSLEVYGDIQYF
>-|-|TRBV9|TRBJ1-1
TGTGCCTCCTCACTGGGCAGGGGTACTGAAGCTTTCTTT
CASSLGRGTEAFF
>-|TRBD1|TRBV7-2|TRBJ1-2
TGTGCCAGCAGCGAGAACCCAGGGGGCGGACTTGGCTACACCTTC
CASSENPGGGLGYTF
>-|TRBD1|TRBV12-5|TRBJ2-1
TGTGCTAGTGGTTTTTACGGGACAGGGGGCAATGAGCAGTTCTTC
CASGFYGTGGNEQFF
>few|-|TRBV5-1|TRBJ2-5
TGCGCCAGCAGCTTCCTCCGGGGGGCTCAAGAGACCCAGTACTTC
CASSFLRGAQETQYF
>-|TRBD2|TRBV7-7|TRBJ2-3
TGTGCTAGCAGCGCTGCCGTGGCGGGGGGCCCAGATACGCAGTATTTT
CASSAAVAGGPDTQYF
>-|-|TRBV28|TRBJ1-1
TGTGCCAGCAGTTTCTGGGGCCTGAACACTGAAGCTTTCTTT
CASSFWGLNTEAFF
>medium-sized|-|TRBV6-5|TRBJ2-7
TGTGCCAGCAGTCTCGGGGGTGGCGAGCAGTACTTC
CASSLGGGEQYF
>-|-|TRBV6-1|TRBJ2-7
TGTGCCAGCAGTGAATTGGCCCGGCCCTACGAGCAGTACTTC
CASSELARPYEQYF
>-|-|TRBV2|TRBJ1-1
TGTGCCAGCAGTGCTATGAACACTGAAGCTTTCTTT
CASSAMNTEAFF
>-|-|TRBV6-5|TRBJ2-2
TGTGCCAGCAGTTACGGTAGGGAGTTGGCCGGGGAGCTGTTTTTT
CASSYGRELAGELFF
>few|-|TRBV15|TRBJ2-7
TGTGCCACCAGCAGGGACGGGCTCCCCGGCGAGCAGTACTTC
CATSRDGLPGEQYF
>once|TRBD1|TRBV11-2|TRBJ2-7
TGTGCCAGCAGTTTGATGGACAGGGGGCGCCACGAGCAGTACTTC
CASSLMDRGRHEQYF
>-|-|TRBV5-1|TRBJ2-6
TGCGCCAGCAGCGTGGACAATACCGTCCTGACTTTC
CASSVDNTVLTF
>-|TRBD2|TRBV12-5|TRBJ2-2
TGTGCTAGTGGTCATGGGACTAGCGGGAGGAACACCGGGGAGCTGTTTTTT
CASGHGTSGRNTGELFF
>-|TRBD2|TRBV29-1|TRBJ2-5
TGCAGCGTTCGGGGACTAGCGGGAGGCCAAGAGACCCAGTACTTC
CSVRGLAGGQETQYF
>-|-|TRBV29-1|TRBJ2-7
TGCAGCGTTGAAGCCGAAGGGTACGAGCAGTACTTC
CSVEAEGYEQYF
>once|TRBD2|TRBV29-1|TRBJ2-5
TGCAGCGTTGATAATAGCGGGAGAAGAGAGACCCAGTACTTC
CSVDNSGRRETQYF
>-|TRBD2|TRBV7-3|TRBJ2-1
TGTGCCAGCGCAACCAGCTCCGGCGGGGGGGCCTACAATGAGCAGTTCTTC
CASATSSGGGAYNEQFF
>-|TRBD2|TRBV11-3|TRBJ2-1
TGTGCCAGCAGCGCCCGGACTAGCGGGAGTTACAATGAGCAGTTCTTC
CASSARTSGSYNEQFF
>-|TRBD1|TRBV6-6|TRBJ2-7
TGTGCCAGCAGTCACGGACAGGGGCGTAACGAGCAGTACTTC
CASSHGQGRNEQYF
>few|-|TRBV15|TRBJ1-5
TGTGCCACCAGCAGAGATGGCAGGGATCAGCCCCAGCATTTT
CATSRDGRDQPQHF
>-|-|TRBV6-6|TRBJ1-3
TGTGCCAGCAGTTACGGACAGACTGGAAACACCATATATTTT
CASSYGQTGNTIYF
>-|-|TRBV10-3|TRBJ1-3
TGTGCCATCAGTGACCGGAACTCTGGAAACACCATATATTTT
CAISDRNSGNTIYF
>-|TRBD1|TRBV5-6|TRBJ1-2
TGTGCCAGCAGCGGCCGGGACAGGGATGGCTACACCTTC
CASSGRDRDGYTF
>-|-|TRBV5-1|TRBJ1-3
TGCGCCAGCAGCCCGGGGACATCTGGAAACACCATATATTTT
CASSPGTSGNTIYF
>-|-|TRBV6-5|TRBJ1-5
TGTGCCAGCGGCCGGCTTTCTAGCAATCAGCCCCAGCATTTT
CASGRLSSNQPQHF
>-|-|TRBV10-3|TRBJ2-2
TGTGCCATCAGTGAGCATGGACAGACTAACACCGGGGAGCTGTTTTTT
CAISEHGQTNTGELFF
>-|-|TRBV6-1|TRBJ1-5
TGTGCCAGCAGTGAAATGGCATCAAGCAATCAGCCCCAGCATTTT
CASSEMASSNQPQHF
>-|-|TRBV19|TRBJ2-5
TGTGCCAGTAGTAACGGGAGACTCCTCGGAGAGACCCAGTACTTC
CASSNGRLLGETQYF
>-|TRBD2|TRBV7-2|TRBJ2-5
TGTGCCAGCAGCCGTAGCGGGGGGATGGTGGAGACCCAGTACTTC
CASSRSGGMVETQYF
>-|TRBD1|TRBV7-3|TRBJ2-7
TGTGCCAGCAGCCTTCAGGGGGATCGGACCTACGAGCAGTACTTC
CASSLQGDRTYEQYF
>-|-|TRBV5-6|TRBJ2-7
TGTGCCAGCAGTAGGATGGGAGACGAGCAGTACTTC
CASSRMGDEQYF
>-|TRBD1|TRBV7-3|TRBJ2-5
TGTGCCAGCAGCTCGTACGGGACAGGTTCTTCAGAGACCCAGTACTTC
CASSSYGTGSSETQYF
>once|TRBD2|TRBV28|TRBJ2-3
TGTGCCAGCAGTCCTTCTGGGGGTGGCAAGGGCCCGGGGGGGCAGTATTTT
CASSPSGGGKGPGGQYF
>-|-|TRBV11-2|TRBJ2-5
TGTGCCAGCAGCTTAGCCGGGGGTGGAGTCGAGACCCAGTACTTC
CASSLAGGGVETQYF
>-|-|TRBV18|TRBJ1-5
TGTGCCAGCTCACCACCCGATTATAGCAATCAGCCCCAGCATTTT
CASSPPDYSNQPQHF
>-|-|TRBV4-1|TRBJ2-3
TGCGCCAGCAGCCCGATCCGAGGGGGACAAAGAGATACGCAGTATTTT
CASSPIRGGQRDTQYF